This T cell receptor (beta chain) was observed in a study of cytomegalovirus exposure and HLA in healthy donors. There are a few counts of this clone. A multiplex PCR was run with 60 Vbeta primers and 13 Jbeta primers. The table came from immunoSEQ multiplex PCR; TCRdb's copy has only in-frame clones and leaves some out. The table lists 110,000 to 150,000 clones, around 80% of them singletons. This TCR came from a female donor in good health and CMV-seronegative. The material sequenced was PBMCs.

The CDR3 spells CASSIWRTTGQGSPLHF. The CDR3 DNA is TGTGCCAGTAGTATCTGGAGGACGACAGGGCAGGGGTCACCCCTCCACTTT. The chain couples TRBV19 to TRBJ1-6, with 7 bases matching TRBD1. The V segment lost 3 bases and the J segment 10 bases; nucleotides outside the gene matches: 15. The germline gives CDR1 LNHDA, CDR2 SQIVND (reference sequence). The CDR3 extends over 17 amino acids.